These 16 T cell receptor beta chains came from one sample sequenced in a study of shared clonotypes between healthy human individuals. Sequenced by immunoSEQ multiplex PCR; TCRdb stores in-frame clones only, minus some. The sample records about 2.3 million clones, over 90% being singletons. The source material was naive CD4+ T cells from PBMCs. The subset here: CD45RA+ positively selected. These receptors all stem from a man between 18 and 29 years old in good health. Some clones in this sample may be carry-over from other donors' samples.

This clone occurred a few times. Different DNA sequences within this sample yield the same CDR3. The rearrangement links TRBV27 to TRBJ1-5; D uncertain. The CDR3 loop spans 13 amino acids. Germline V lookup: CDR1 MNHEY, CDR2 SMNVEV (reference sequence). The ends were cut back, 4 bases at V and 2 bases at J, with 6 bases in the middle. CDR3 sequence: CASSSSRNQPQHF. The CDR3 DNA follows: TGTGCCAGCAGTTCGAGCCGCAATCAGCCCCAGCATTTT.

For this clone: This may be a read error, as it is one base from a much larger clone. The same CDR3 arises from other DNA sequences in this sample as well. The gene calls are TRBV5-1 and TRBJ1-1; the D gene is possibly TRBD1 (6 bases). The CDR3 length is 13 residues. From germline, CDR1 is SGHRS and CDR2 YFSETQ. The ends were cut back, 4 bases at V and 1 base at J, with 8 bases in the middle. CDR3 sequence reads: CASSVTGNTEAFF. CDR3 DNA sequence: TGCGCCAGCAGCGTGACAGGGAACACTGAAGCTTTCTTT.

This rearrangement joins TRBV7-6 to TRBJ2-1; D gene uncertain. V was cut by 5 bases and J by 0 bases, with 14 bases left in between. The CDR3 runs to 16 residues. The germline V gene encodes CDR1 SGHVS and CDR2 FNYEAQ. The CDR3 sequence: CASSPVAALSYNEQFF. The CDR3, as DNA: TGTGCCAGCAGCCCGGTGGCTGCCCTCTCCTACAATGAGCAGTTCTTC. Based on the CDR3 plus reference TRBV7-6 and TRBJ2-1, the full variable domain is GAGVSQSPRYKVTKRGQDVALRCDPISGHVSLYWYRQALGQGPEFLTYFNYEAQQDKSGLPNDRFSAERPEGSISTLTIQRTEQRDSAMYRCASSPVAALSYNEQFFGPGTRLTVL.

This rearrangement joins TRBV25-1 to TRBJ2-4; D gene ambiguous. The germline gives CDR1 MGHDK, CDR2 SYGVNS. V lost 0 bases and J 11 bases, leaving 14 bases between the germline ends. The CDR3 consists of 14 residues. The CDR3 reads CASSEYREFAFQYF. Written as DNA, the CDR3 is TGTGCCAGCAGTGAATATAGAGAATTCGCTTTTCAGTACTTC.

This rearrangement joins TRBV7-6 to TRBJ2-1; D is uncertain. V lost 5 bases, J lost 10 bases, and 12 bases lay in between. CDR3 length equals 12 residues. Looked up from germline, CDR1 is SGHVS and CDR2 is FNYEAQ. The CDR3 spells CASSRAPGEQFF. Written as DNA, the CDR3 is TGTGCCAGCAGCCGGGCCCCTGGGGAGCAGTTCTTC.

The V and J genes are TRBV30 and TRBJ2-7; D may be TRBD1 (6 bases). Trimming stripped 0 bases from V and 0 bases from J, with 18 bases between. In germline, CDR1 is GTSNPN, CDR2 SVGIG (reference sequence). The CDR3 totals 17 residues. The CDR3 protein is CAWSVPDSSGTSYEQYF. In DNA, the CDR3 is TGTGCCTGGAGTGTACCGGACAGCTCGGGAACCTCCTACGAGCAGTACTTC.

The V gene is TRBV5-4, the J gene TRBJ1-1, with 9 bases identical to TRBD1. CDR3 length equals 15 residues. V was pared by 6 bases and J by 7 bases, with 13 bases of the junction left unmatched. Germline V gives CDR1 SGHNT, CDR2 YYREEE (reference sequence). In DNA form, the CDR3 reads TGTGCCAGCAACACACCGGGACAGGGAGTCGGTGAAGCTTTCTTT. This translates into CASNTPGQGVGEAFF.

The chain employs TRBV5-8 and TRBJ1-4; 7 bases align to TRBD1. The V gene end was trimmed by 4 bases and the J gene end by 8 bases; junction bases not matched to a gene: 11. This CDR3 has 15 amino acids. Germline V gives CDR1 SGHTS, CDR2 YDEGEE. CDR3 sequence reads: CASSRGDSGIEKLFF. The CDR3 bases are TGTGCCAGCAGCCGGGGGGACAGTGGGATAGAAAAACTGTTTTTT.

Details on this clone: This CDR3 is also generated by other DNA sequences in the sample. V gene TRBV5-1 combines with J gene TRBJ1-1; D is unresolved. Germline lookup yields CDR1 SGHRS and CDR2 YFSETQ. V was trimmed by 2 bases and J by 4 bases, leaving 12 bases between them. The CDR3 length is 14 residues. The CDR3 protein is CASSLDGGGTEAFF. Written as DNA, the CDR3 is TGCGCCAGCAGCTTAGATGGAGGCGGCACTGAAGCTTTCTTT.

This clone has only a few counts. The sample holds other DNA sequences that translate to the same CDR3. The chain is built from TRBV18 and TRBJ1-1, with D perhaps matching TRBD1 (6 bases). The CDR3 covers 12 residues. V lost 3 bases and J lost 6, with 8 bases in between. Germline-derived CDR1 and CDR2 are KGHSH and LQKENI. CDR3 amino acids: CASSPRTAEAFF. CDR3 DNA sequence: TGTGCCAGCTCACCCCGGACAGCTGAAGCTTTCTTT.

The V call is TRBV5-5, the J call TRBJ2-5, with unresolved D. In germline, CDR1 is SGHKS, CDR2 YYEKEE (reference sequence). V was cut by 1 base and J by 0 bases, with 10 bases left in between. The CDR3 spans 15 residues. CDR3 bases: TGTGCCAGCAGCTTGAGGCCGCGGAACCAAGAGACCCAGTACTTC. The encoded protein is CASSLRPRNQETQYF.

The gene calls are TRBV27 and TRBJ1-5; 7 nucleotides match TRBD1. The germline V gene encodes CDR1 MNHEY and CDR2 SMNVEV (reference sequence). The V gene end was trimmed by 6 bases and the J gene end by 4 bases; junction bases not matched to a gene: 15. This CDR3 contains 17 residues. Here the CDR3 reads CASSTGTALTQNQPQHF. CDR3 coding DNA: TGTGCCAGCAGCACCGGGACAGCTCTCACCCAGAATCAGCCCCAGCATTTT.

V usage is TRBV18 and J usage is TRBJ2-7; D is undetermined. The germline V gene encodes CDR1 KGHSH and CDR2 LQKENI. This CDR3 contains 12 residues. The V end was cut by 3 bases, the J end by 7 bases, with 10 bases between. Written as DNA, the CDR3 is TGTGCCAGCTCACCCAGGCAAGGGGAGCAGTACTTC. It is translated as CASSPRQGEQYF.

Regarding this clone: The identical CDR3 is also encoded by other nucleotide sequences in the sample. The gene calls are TRBV28 and TRBJ2-7; 11 bases line up with TRBD2. Germline V gives CDR1 MDHEN, CDR2 SYDVKM. This CDR3 region has 16 residues. The V gene end was trimmed by 3 bases and the J gene end by 0 bases; junction bases not matched to a gene: 4. CDR3 in DNA: TGTGCCAGCAGTTTGGGGGGACTAGCGGACTCCTACGAGCAGTACTTC. Translating gives CASSLGGLADSYEQYF.

This chain joins TRBV11-2 and TRBJ2-7, with a tentative D call TRBD2 (5 bases). The CDR3 consists of 13 residues. Deletions cut 5 bases from V and 5 bases from J, with 13 bases between. CDR1 SGHAT and CDR2 FQNNGV come from the germline V gene. This CDR3 reads CASSETGRDEQYF. The CDR3 DNA reads as TGTGCCAGCAGCGAGACGGGAAGGGACGAGCAGTACTTC.

In nucleotides, the CDR3 is TGTGCCAGCAGCCCGGGGGGCGAGCAGTACTTC. Its translation: CASSPGGEQYF. V usage is TRBV7-8 and J usage is TRBJ2-7; the match to TRBD2 covers 7 bases. Germline values: CDR1 SGHVS, CDR2 FQNEAQ. V gave up 5 bases and J gave up 6 bases; unmatched junction bases: 1. This CDR3 contains 11 residues. Combining the CDR3 with reference TRBV7-8 and TRBJ2-7 gives the whole variable domain GAGVSQSPRYKVAKRGQDVALRCDPISGHVSLFWYQQALGQGPEFLTYFQNEAQLDKSGLPSDRFFAERPEGSVSTLKIQRTQQEDSAVYLCASSPGGEQYFGPGTRLTVT.